Listed here is a single T cell receptor beta chain. Sequencing was performed with immunoSEQ multiplex PCR; in TCRdb, only in-frame clones are kept and a portion is missing. This repertoire shows around 270,000 clones, around 93% found once; its top ten account for roughly 0.5%. This record comes from a study of T cell responses to AZD1222 COVID-19 vaccine. V dropped 4 bases and J dropped 5 bases, with 11 bases sitting between them. The germline V gene has CDR1 SEHNR and CDR2 FQNEAQ (reference sequence). The CDR3 covers 13 residues. The V call is TRBV7-9, the J call TRBJ1-1; D is unresolved. The clonotype originates from an adult who received the AZD1222 COVID-19 vaccine. The source was peripheral blood, collected 28 days after the second AZD1222 dose. The chain's CDR3 is CASSSMAGTEAFF. The CDR3 DNA follows: TGTGCCAGCAGCTCGATGGCTGGGACTGAAGCTTTCTTT.